This T cell receptor (beta chain) stems from a study of T-cell memory formation after mild COVID-19. TCRdb re-called the 5' RACE reads through MiXCR, storing one row per CDR3 protein. Counted here are about 140,000 distinct CDR3 sequences, 13% to 15% occurring once; the ten biggest clones make up more than 25%. Germline V lookup: CDR1 MNHEY, CDR2 SVGAGI. V gave up 2 bases and J gave up 2 bases, with 6 bases separating them. This CDR3 comprises 13 residues. General study points: The appearance of some responding clones in pre-infection memory suggested that cross-reactive memory joined. Of the contracting clones, CD4+ ones lay mainly in CM and EM, and CD8+ ones in EMRA.

Points on this clonotype: Antigen unknown.

The chain employs TRBV6-5 and TRBJ1-2; no definite D call. The sample consisted of PBMCs or a T cell subset sorted from them (not recorded which). The TCR comes from an adult woman who had mild COVID-19 (a few samples of this study predate the infection). Cell type and time point are not known. As DNA, the CDR3 is TGTGCCAGCAGTTACGACCAAAACTATGGCTACACCTTC. Its translation: CASSYDQNYGYTF.